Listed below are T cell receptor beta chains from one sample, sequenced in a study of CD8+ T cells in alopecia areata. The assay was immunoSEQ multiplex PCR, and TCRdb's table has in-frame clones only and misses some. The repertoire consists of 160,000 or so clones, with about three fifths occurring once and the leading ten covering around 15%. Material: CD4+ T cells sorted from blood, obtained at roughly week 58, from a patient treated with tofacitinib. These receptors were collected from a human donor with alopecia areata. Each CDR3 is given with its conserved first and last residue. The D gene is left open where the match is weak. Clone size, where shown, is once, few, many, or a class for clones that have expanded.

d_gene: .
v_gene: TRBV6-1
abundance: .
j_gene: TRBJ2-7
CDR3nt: TGTGCCACCAGAGAGGAACGGACCTACGAGCAGTACTTC
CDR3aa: CATREERTYEQYF

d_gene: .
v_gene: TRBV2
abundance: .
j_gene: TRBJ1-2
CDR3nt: TGTGCCAGCAGTCCAGACGGCCCCGGGGGCTACACCTTC
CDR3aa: CASSPDGPGGYTF

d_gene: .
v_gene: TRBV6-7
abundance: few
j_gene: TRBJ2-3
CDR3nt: TGTGCCAGCAGTTACTCGGACGGGGCGGGGAGCACAGATACGCAGTATTTT
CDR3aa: CASSYSDGAGSTDTQYF

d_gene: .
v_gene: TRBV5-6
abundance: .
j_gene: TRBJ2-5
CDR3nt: TGTGCCAGCAGCTTGGTCGGGCGAGAGACCCAGTACTTC
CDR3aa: CASSLVGRETQYF

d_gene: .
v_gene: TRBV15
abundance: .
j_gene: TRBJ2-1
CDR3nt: TGTGCCACCAGCCCCTTCGGGGTCAATGAGCAGTTCTTC
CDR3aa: CATSPFGVNEQFF

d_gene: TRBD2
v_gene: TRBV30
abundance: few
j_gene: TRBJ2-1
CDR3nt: TGTGCCTGGACAGCGGGGGGGCTGCAGTTCTTC
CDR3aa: CAWTAGGLQFF

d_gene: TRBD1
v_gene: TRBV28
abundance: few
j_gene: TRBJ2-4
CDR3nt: TGTGCCAGCAGTTCCATGGACAGGGGGGCTAACATTCAGTACTTC
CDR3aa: CASSSMDRGANIQYF

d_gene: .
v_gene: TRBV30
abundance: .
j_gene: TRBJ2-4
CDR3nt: TGTGCCTGCGGCTGGACTGGAAACATTCAGTACTTC
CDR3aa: CACGWTGNIQYF

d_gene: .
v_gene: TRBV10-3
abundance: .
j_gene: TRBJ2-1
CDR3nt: TGTGCCATCAGGGCGGGACAGTCGACCAGAGGCGAGCAGTTCTTC
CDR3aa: CAIRAGQSTRGEQFF

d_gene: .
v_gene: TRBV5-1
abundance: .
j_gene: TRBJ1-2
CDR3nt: TGCGCCAGCAGTTCGGACACTTACTATGGCTACACCTTC
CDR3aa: CASSSDTYYGYTF

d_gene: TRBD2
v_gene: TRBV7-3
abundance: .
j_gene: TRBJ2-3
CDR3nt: TGTGCCAGCAGCTCCACCGGGACTAGCGGGCCCACAGATACGCAGTATTTT
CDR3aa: CASSSTGTSGPTDTQYF

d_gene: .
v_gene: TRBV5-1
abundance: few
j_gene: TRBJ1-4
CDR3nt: TGCGCCAGCAGCTTGCAGACAGCGAATGAAAAACTGTTTTTT
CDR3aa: CASSLQTANEKLFF

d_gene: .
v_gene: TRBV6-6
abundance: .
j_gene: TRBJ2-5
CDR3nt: TGTGCCAGCAGTTACATGACAGTTAAAGAGACCCAGTACTTC
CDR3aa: CASSYMTVKETQYF

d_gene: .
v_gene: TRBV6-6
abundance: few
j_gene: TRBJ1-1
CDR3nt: TGTGCCAGCAGTTACTCACAGGGTTCGGGTGAAGCTTTCTTT
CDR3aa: CASSYSQGSGEAFF

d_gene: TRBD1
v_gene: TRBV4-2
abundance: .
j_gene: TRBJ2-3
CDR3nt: TGTGCCAGCAGCCAACTACAGACAGGGGCAGATACGCAGTATTTT
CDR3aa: CASSQLQTGADTQYF

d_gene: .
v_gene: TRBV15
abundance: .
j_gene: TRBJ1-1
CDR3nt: TGTGCCACCAGCAGGGGGTCGATTTTTGAAGCTTTCTTT
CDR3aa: CATSRGSIFEAFF

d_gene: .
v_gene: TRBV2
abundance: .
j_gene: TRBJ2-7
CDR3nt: TGTGCCAGCAGTGAAGTCTACGAGCAGTACTTC
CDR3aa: CASSEVYEQYF

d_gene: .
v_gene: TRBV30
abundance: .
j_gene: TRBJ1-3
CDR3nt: TGTGCCTGGAGTCCTCAGCTCTCTGGAAACACCATATATTTT
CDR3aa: CAWSPQLSGNTIYF

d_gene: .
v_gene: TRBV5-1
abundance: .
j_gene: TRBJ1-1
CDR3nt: TGCGCCAGCAGCTTGGTGGTTATGAACACTGAAGCTTTCTTT
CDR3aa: CASSLVVMNTEAFF

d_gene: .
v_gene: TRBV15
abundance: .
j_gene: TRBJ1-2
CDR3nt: TGTGCCACCAGCATCAGGGATGGCGGCTACACCTTC
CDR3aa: CATSIRDGGYTF

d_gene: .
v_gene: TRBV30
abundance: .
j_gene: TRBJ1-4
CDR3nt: TGTGCCTGGAGTGCGGGAAACAATGAAAAACTGTTTTTT
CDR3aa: CAWSAGNNEKLFF

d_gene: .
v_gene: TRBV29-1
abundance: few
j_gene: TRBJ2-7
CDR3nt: TGCAGCGTTGGCCCAGGCAGACCCTACGAGCAGTACTTC
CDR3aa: CSVGPGRPYEQYF